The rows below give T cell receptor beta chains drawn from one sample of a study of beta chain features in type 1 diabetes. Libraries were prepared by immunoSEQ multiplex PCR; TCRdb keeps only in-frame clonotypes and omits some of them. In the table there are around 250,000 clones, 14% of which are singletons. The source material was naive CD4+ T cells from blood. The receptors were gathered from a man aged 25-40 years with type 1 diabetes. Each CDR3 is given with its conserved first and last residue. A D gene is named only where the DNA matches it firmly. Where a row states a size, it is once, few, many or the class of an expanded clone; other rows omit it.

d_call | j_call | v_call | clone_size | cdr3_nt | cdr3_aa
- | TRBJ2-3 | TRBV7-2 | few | TGTGCCAGCAGCTTAAAGGCTCGAACTACTAGCACAGATACGCAGTATTTT | CASSLKARTTSTDTQYF
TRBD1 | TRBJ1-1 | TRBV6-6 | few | TGTGCCAGCAGTTACGGGACAGGGGGGATCACTGAAGCTTTCTTT | CASSYGTGGITEAFF
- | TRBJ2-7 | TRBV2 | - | TGTGCCAGCAGGCGACAGGTCTCCTACGAGCAGTACTTC | CASRRQVSYEQYF
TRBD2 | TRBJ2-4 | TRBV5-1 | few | TGCGCCAGCAGCTTGGTCCTGAGCGGGGGGCGAAGAAACATTCAGTACTTC | CASSLVLSGGRRNIQYF
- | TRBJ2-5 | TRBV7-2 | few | TGTGCCAGCAGCTTAGGGGGCAGACAAGAGACCCAGTACTTC | CASSLGGRQETQYF
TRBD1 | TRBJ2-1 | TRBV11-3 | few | TGTGCCAGCAGCCATCGGACAGGGGACAATGAGCAGTTCTTC | CASSHRTGDNEQFF
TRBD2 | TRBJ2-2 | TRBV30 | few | TGTGCCTGGAGTGTACGGGGTAGCGGGTTAAACACCGGGGAGCTGTTTTTT | CAWSVRGSGLNTGELFF
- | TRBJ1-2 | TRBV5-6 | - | TGTGCCAGCAGCGATTCTAGTGGGAGCTGGGATCGCTACACCTTC | CASSDSSGSWDRYTF
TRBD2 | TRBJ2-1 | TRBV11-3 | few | TGTGCCAGCAGCTTCGGGACTAGCGGGAGGGCCGACAATGAGCAGTTCTTC | CASSFGTSGRADNEQFF
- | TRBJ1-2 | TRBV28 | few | TGTGCCAGCAGTTTAAGGGGTTATGGCTACACCTTC | CASSLRGYGYTF
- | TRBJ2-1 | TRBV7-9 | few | TGTGCCAGCAGCACAGGGACTGAGCAGTTCTTC | CASSTGTEQFF
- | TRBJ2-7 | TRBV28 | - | TGTGCCAGCAGACCGTGGAGGGGCACCTACGAGCAGTACTTC | CASRPWRGTYEQYF
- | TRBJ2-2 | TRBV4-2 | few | TGTGCCAGCAGCCAAGTTGCGACTCCCGGGGAGCTGTTTTTT | CASSQVATPGELFF
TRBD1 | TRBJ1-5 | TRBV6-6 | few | TGTGCCAGCAGTTACTCGTCAGGGGGCGCGCAGCCCCAGCATTTT | CASSYSSGGAQPQHF
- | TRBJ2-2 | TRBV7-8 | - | TGTGCCAGCAGCGTAGGAGGGGGGGGGCTGTTTTTT | CASSVGGGGLFF
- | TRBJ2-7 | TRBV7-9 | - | TGTGCCAGCAGCTTCAGTATTGACTCCTACGAGCAGTACTTC | CASSFSIDSYEQYF
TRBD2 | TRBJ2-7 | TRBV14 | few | TGTGCCAGCAGCCAAGATTTCGCCGCAGCCGAGCGGGACTACGAGCAGTACTTC | CASSQDFAAAERDYEQYF
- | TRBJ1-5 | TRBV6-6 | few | TGTGCCAGCAGTTCTTCTCCCGGACACGAAAATCAGCCCCAGCATTTT | CASSSSPGHENQPQHF
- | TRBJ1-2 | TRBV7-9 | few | TGTGCCAGCAGCTTAGACGGGGAACTCTATGGCTACACCTTC | CASSLDGELYGYTF
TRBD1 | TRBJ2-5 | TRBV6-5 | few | TGTGCCAGCAGTCCGGACAGGGGGCAAGTGACCCAGTACTTC | CASSPDRGQVTQYF
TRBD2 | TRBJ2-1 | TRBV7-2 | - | TGTGCCAGCAGCTTAGGTCTAGCGGGAGCCTACAATGAGCAGTTCTTC | CASSLGLAGAYNEQFF
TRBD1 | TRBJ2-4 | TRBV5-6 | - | TGTGCCAGCAGCTTAGGTACAGGGGGGAACATTCAGTACTTC | CASSLGTGGNIQYF
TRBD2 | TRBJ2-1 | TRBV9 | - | TGTGCCAGCAGCGTAGGTTCCGGGAGGGCCAGCAATAGTGAGCAGTTCTTC | CASSVGSGRASNSEQFF
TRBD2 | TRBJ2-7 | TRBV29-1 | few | TGCAGCGTACTAGCGGGAGGGTTTTACGAGCAGTACTTC | CSVLAGGFYEQYF
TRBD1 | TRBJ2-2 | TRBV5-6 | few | TGTGCCAGCAGCCCTGGACAGGGTGTGCGGGAGCTGTTTTTT | CASSPGQGVRELFF
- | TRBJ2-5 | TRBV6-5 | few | TGTGCCAGCTCTCAACCGGGGGTTCTGGAGACCCAGTACTTC | CASSQPGVLETQYF
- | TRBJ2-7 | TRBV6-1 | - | TGTGCCAGCAGTGTGAGGGAATCCTACGAGCAGTACTTC | CASSVRESYEQYF
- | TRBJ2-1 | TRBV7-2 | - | TGTGCCAGCAGCTTCTCAGGCACCGGTTCCTACAATGAGCAGTTCTTC | CASSFSGTGSYNEQFF
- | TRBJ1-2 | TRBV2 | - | TGTGCCAGCATCGCCGGGGGGGGCTACACCTTC | CASIAGGGYTF
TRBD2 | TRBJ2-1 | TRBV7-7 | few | TGTGCCAGCAGCTTAGGAGGCGGGAGTAGCAATGAGCAGTTCTTC | CASSLGGGSSNEQFF
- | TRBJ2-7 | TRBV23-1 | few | TGCGCCAGCAGTCAAGCCAGGGGCCACGAGCAGTACTTC | CASSQARGHEQYF
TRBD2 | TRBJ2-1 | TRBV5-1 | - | TGCGCCAGCAGCGGTGGGTCCTTAGCGGGACAAGGTAGTGAGCAGTTCTTC | CASSGGSLAGQGSEQFF
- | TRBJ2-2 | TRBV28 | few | TGTGCCAGCAGTTTCCTCAACACCGGGGAGCTGTTTTTT | CASSFLNTGELFF
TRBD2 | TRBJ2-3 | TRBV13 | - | TGTGCCAGCAGCTTGACTAGCGGAAAGGGGACAGATACGCAGTATTTT | CASSLTSGKGTDTQYF
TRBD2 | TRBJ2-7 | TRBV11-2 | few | TGTGCCAGCAGCTACGGACTAGCGGGAGCGCCCTACGAGCAGTACTTC | CASSYGLAGAPYEQYF
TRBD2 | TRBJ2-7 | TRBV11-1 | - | TGTGCCAGCAGCTTAGCCCTAGCGGGAGACTACGAGCAGTACTTC | CASSLALAGDYEQYF
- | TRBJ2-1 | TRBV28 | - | TGTGCCAGCAGTTTACGAGGGTTTGAGCAGTTCTTC | CASSLRGFEQFF
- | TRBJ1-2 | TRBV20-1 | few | TGCAGTGCCCTAAGAGACTATGGCTACACCTTC | CSALRDYGYTF
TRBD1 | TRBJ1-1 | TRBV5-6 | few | TGTGCCAGCAGACGACAGGGGATAGGCACTGAAGCTTTCTTT | CASRRQGIGTEAFF
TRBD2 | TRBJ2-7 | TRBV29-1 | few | TGCAGCGTTGCATTTGGAGCGGGAACCTACGAGCAGTACTTC | CSVAFGAGTYEQYF
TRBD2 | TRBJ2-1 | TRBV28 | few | TGTGCCAGCAGTTTTGCGGGGGAAACGGGCGGCCTTGAGCAGTTCTTC | CASSFAGETGGLEQFF